This T cell receptor beta chain emerged from a study of blood T cell repertoires in COVID-19. Study information: T cells, B-cell-depleted T cells, or PBMCs supplied cDNA or gDNA.

Clones were sequenced by immunoSEQ multiplex PCR, and TCRdb holds only the in-frame ones, with some missing. The profile shows more than 60,000 clones, 70% to 90% of them singletons. V dropped 8 bases and J dropped 5; count of bases not matched to a gene: 10. Germline CDR1 and CDR2: LNHDA and SQIVND (reference sequence). This CDR3 is 15 amino acids long. The clonotype comes from a woman aged 80 or over with active or convalescent COVID-19. The rearrangement links TRBV19 to TRBJ2-5, with 11 bases that match TRBD1. Sequencing was carried out using peripheral blood. CDR3 DNA: TGTGCCAGTTCAACTGGGACAGGGGGGGGTGAGACCCAGTACTTC. It translates to CASSTGTGGGETQYF.